This TCR beta chain was sequenced for a study of naive and memory T cell subsets. This clonotype has ten or more counts. Amplification of ligated cDNA took four PCR rounds with SP2 and nested alpha and beta constant primers. TCRdb used MiXCR to reprocess the 5' RACE reads, holding one entry per CDR3 protein. The top ten hold 2% to 3% of the sample, which has about 32,000 distinct CDR3 sequences, over 15% seen once. TCR cDNA received a 3' ligated oligonucleotide that carried a UMI. This receptor was obtained from a female donor in good health.

For the CDR3, the DNA is TGTGCCAGCAGACGTCTCTACGAGCAGTACTTC. This codes for CASRRLYEQYF. The chain combines TRBV6-5 with TRBJ2-7, with D unclear. Germline V CDR1 and CDR2: MNHEY, SVGAGI. The CDR3 length is 11 residues. The germline V and J ends were trimmed by 6 bases and 3 bases, with 6 bases remaining between them.